This TCR beta chain emerged from a study of patients and donors after allogeneic stem cell transplantation. In germline, CDR1 is DFQATT, CDR2 SNEGSKA (reference sequence). There are 11 residues in the CDR3. MiXCR, applied by TCRdb to the RT-PCR reads, yields one record per CDR3 protein. The sample includes roughly 960,000 distinct CDR3 sequences, approximately 18% of them seen just once. On this clonotype itself: One end of the junction fails to match germline, which may point to a read error.

The gene calls are TRBV20-1 and TRBJ2-7; D possibly uses TRBD1 or TRBD2 (5 bases each). Sequences were obtained from blood, either unsorted or a sorted T cell fraction (not recorded which). The receptor was isolated from a human donor who was either an allogeneic HSCT recipient or a stem cell or donor lymphocyte infusion donor (not recorded which). It is not recorded whose cells these are; they may come from a transplant donor. In DNA, the CDR3 is TGCAGTGCTCCCCTCCAGGGAGAGCACTACTTC. Translated: CSAPLQGEHYF.